This T cell receptor (beta chain) was recovered during a study of T cell repertoires in ileal Crohn's disease. Regarding the study as a whole: Clonal expansions were more frequent in active smokers than non-smokers at surgery. Mucosal expansions were suggested to be mainly CD8 T cells.

A word on this clone: Antigen specificity is unknown.

Here immunoSEQ multiplex PCR was the method, and the copy in TCRdb shows in-frame clones only, minus some. The sample has over 25,000 clones; about 82% are singletons. Germline lookup yields CDR1 SGHAT and CDR2 FQNNGV. CDR3 length: 15 residues. Trimming cost V 5 bases and J 0 bases; bases outside gene matches: 4. The sequencing input was ileal tissue. V and J are TRBV11-2 and TRBJ2-1; 7 bases match TRBD2. The TCR sequence derives from an adult with Crohn's disease. CDR3 DNA sequence: TGTGCCAGCAGCCGACTAGCCAGCTCCTACAATGAGCAGTTCTTC. As protein: CASSRLASSYNEQFF.